This T cell receptor beta chain originates from a study of monozygotic twins with cystic fibrosis. Study overall: Libraries were built from 3 to 3.5 micrograms of fragmented DNA using about 15 PCR cycles. Study-level findings and limits: Nucleotide-identical clonotype sharing was significantly higher within monozygotic CF twin pairs than between unrelated CF individuals. Shared CDR3 numbers were not associated with age, concordance or severity. In 13 of 16 pairs, V gene usage was closest to the co-twin's.

A word on this clone: Its target is not known.

V was shortened by 2 bases and J by 1 base, with 5 bases between the two germline ends. CDR1 is SGHRS and CDR2 is YFSETQ in the germline V gene. This CDR3 has 13 amino acids. Repertoires were generated with immunoSEQ multiplex PCR, while TCRdb's copy carries only in-frame clones and drops some. The table shows some 35,000 clones, with approximately 72% occurring only once. The rearrangement uses TRBV5-1 and TRBJ2-3; D uncertain. This receptor was obtained from a girl aged 5-17 years with cystic fibrosis. Sequenced input: blood. The CDR3 DNA is TGCGCCAGCAGCTTTCCAGGCACAGATACGCAGTATTTT. Translated: CASSFPGTDTQYF.